The 22 T cell receptor beta chains below all came from one sample that was sequenced in a study of spatial heterogeneity in lung cancer. A single record per CDR3 protein comes from TCRdb applying MiXCR to the 5' RACE reads. This table has tens of thousands of distinct CDR3 sequences, approximately 12% appearing once. Described time point: sample taken at primary tumor resection. The sequencing used PBMCs, collected at surgery. The receptor set was obtained from a male donor with early-stage non-small cell lung cancer.

This clonotype was seen a handful of times. The chain has TRBV20-1 and TRBJ2-7; 10 bases map to TRBD2. The CDR3 loop spans 22 amino acids. Germline V lookup: CDR1 DFQATT, CDR2 SNEGSKA (reference sequence). V lost 1 base to trimming and J lost 1 base; unmatched junction nucleotides: 25. In DNA form, the CDR3 reads TGCAGTGCTAGAGGAACCGCCCGGAAGTGGCAGGGCAGTAGCGGGGGGTCCTACGAGCAGTACTTC. Its protein is CSARGTARKWQGSSGGSYEQYF.

The chain recombines TRBV7-8 with TRBJ2-1; D gene uncertain. Looked up from germline, CDR1 is SGHVS and CDR2 is FQNEAQ. The V and J ends lost 5 bases and 4 bases respectively, with 9 bases between them. The CDR3 has 13 amino acids. This chain's CDR3 is CASSLDSYNEQFF. For the CDR3, the DNA is TGTGCCAGCAGCCTTGACTCTTACAATGAGCAGTTCTTC.

This clonotype showed up many times. The V gene is TRBV20-1, the J gene TRBJ1-5; possibly TRBD1 for D (6 bases). This CDR3 region has 14 residues. Trimming took 6 bases from V and 5 from J, leaving 17 bases between them. Germline CDR1 DFQATT, CDR2 SNEGSKA (reference sequence). The CDR3 DNA is TGCAGTGCCCCATTGGTACAGGGTGATCAGCCCCAGCATTTT. This codes for CSAPLVQGDQPQHF.

CDR3 sequence reads: CASSPPGLAGITDTQYF. CDR3 coding DNA: TGTGCCAGCTCACCACCAGGACTAGCGGGGATCACAGATACGCAGTATTTT. The chain combines TRBV18 with TRBJ2-3; 12 bases map to TRBD2. The length of the CDR3 is 17 residues. The germline CDR1 and CDR2 sequences are KGHSH and LQKENI. With 0 bases clipped from V and 2 bases from J, the junction kept 3 bases outside the gene matches.

This clonotype came up many times. The chain employs TRBV5-5 and TRBJ2-7; TRBD1 or TRBD2 may be the D gene (5 bases each). Germline CDR1 and CDR2: SGHKS and YYEKEE (reference sequence). V was shortened by 4 bases and J by 5 bases, with 19 bases between the two germline ends. The length of the CDR3 is 15 residues. This CDR3 reads CASSRGVGGQNEQYF. CDR3 bases: TGTGCCAGCAGCCGGGGAGTCGGAGGACAAAACGAGCAGTACTTC. Looking up the rest from reference TRBV5-5 and TRBJ2-7 gives the full variable domain: DAGVTQSPTHLIKTRGQQVTLRCSPISGHKSVSWYQQVLGQGPQFIFQYYEKEERGRGNFPDRFSARQFPNYSSELNVNALLLGDSALYLCASSRGVGGQNEQYFGPGTRLTVT.

This clonotype was counted a few times. The chain has TRBV19 and TRBJ2-1; D ambiguous. The V end was cut by 0 bases, the J end by 6 bases, with 9 bases between. Per the germline V gene, CDR1 is LNHDA and CDR2 is SQIVND (reference sequence). The CDR3 is 14 residues long. In DNA, the CDR3 is TGTGCCAGTAGTATAGATCGAGACCTCAATGAGCAGTTCTTC. This encodes CASSIDRDLNEQFF.

The DNA for the CDR3 is TGCAGCGTTGCCCGGAATAGCAATCAGCCCCAGCATTTT. Protein: CSVARNSNQPQHF. The rearrangement uses TRBV29-1 and TRBJ1-5, with no clear D. The CDR3 spans 13 residues. V was pared by 4 bases and J by 0 bases, with 7 bases between. Looked up from germline, CDR1 is SQVTM and CDR2 is ANQGSEA.

This clonotype was detected many times. V and J are TRBV28 and TRBJ1-5; no clear D gene. Trimming pared 5 bases from V and 10 bases from J, leaving 21 bases between. CDR3 size: 15 residues. The germline V gene encodes CDR1 MDHEN and CDR2 SYDVKM. CDR3 nucleotides: TGTGCCAGCAGTCTCACACGTGGTGCCCTCTTTCCCCAGCATTTT. Its protein is CASSLTRGALFPQHF.

At least ten counts were recorded for this clonotype. The rearrangement joins TRBV20-1 to TRBJ1-5; weak D call: TRBD1 (6 bases). The germline V gene encodes CDR1 DFQATT and CDR2 SNEGSKA (reference sequence). The CDR3 runs to 16 residues. Trimming cost V 5 bases and J 9 bases, with 26 bases left between them. The CDR3 protein is CSADLRRGAIVGPQHF. In nucleotides, the CDR3 is TGCAGTGCTGACCTAAGGCGGGGGGCAATAGTAGGGCCCCAGCATTTT.

The chain couples TRBV11-2 to TRBJ2-5; D call uncertain. With 0 bases removed from V and 2 bases from J, the gap between germline ends came to 10 bases. The CDR3 sequence is 15 residues long. The germline gives CDR1 SGHAT, CDR2 FQNNGV. The CDR3, as DNA: TGTGCCAGCAGCTTAGATAGGACGCTTCAAGAGACCCAGTACTTC. Translation: CASSLDRTLQETQYF.

This clonotype was picked up many times. The V call is TRBV28, the J call TRBJ2-3; 7 bases match TRBD1. The germline CDR1 and CDR2 sequences are MDHEN and SYDVKM. There are 15 residues in the CDR3. V shed 2 bases and J 0 bases; nucleotides not matched to a gene: 2. The CDR3 DNA reads as TGTGCCAGCAGTTTACCGGGACAGAGCACAGATACGCAGTATTTT. It is translated as CASSLPGQSTDTQYF.

This clonotype was counted between two and nine times. This chain connects TRBV11-2 to TRBJ2-7; D tentatively reads TRBD1 or TRBD2 (5 bases each). CDR3 length equals 15 residues. V was pared by 2 bases and J by 6 bases, with 17 bases between. The germline V gene encodes CDR1 SGHAT and CDR2 FQNNGV. The CDR3 sequence: CASSLLGTLESEQYF. CDR3 DNA: TGTGCCAGCAGCTTATTAGGGACCCTTGAGTCCGAGCAGTACTTC.

This chain uses TRBV6-1 with TRBJ2-5, with D perhaps TRBD1 or TRBD2 (5 bases each). Germline loops: CDR1 MNHNS, CDR2 SASEGT. This CDR3 has 15 amino acids. Deletions cut 6 bases from V and 2 bases from J, with 16 bases between. The CDR3 protein is CASSRDPGPQETQYF. The CDR3 bases are TGTGCCAGCAGCCGTGACCCGGGACCACAAGAGACCCAGTACTTC.

The chain couples TRBV6-2 or TRBV6-3 to TRBJ2-3, with TRBD2 matching over 10 bases. The CDR3 is 17 amino acids. The ends lost 0 bases at V and 5 bases at J; junction bases unmatched: 8. Germline values: CDR1 MNHEY, CDR2 SVGEGT. CDR3 sequence reads: CASSYSYLAGVGDTQYF. CDR3 nucleotides: TGTGCCAGCAGTTACTCGTATCTAGCGGGAGTCGGAGATACGCAGTATTTT.

The V call is TRBV5-1, the J call TRBJ2-3, with TRBD2 identical over 8 bases. This CDR3 has 17 residues. The germline V gene encodes CDR1 SGHRS and CDR2 YFSETQ. The J segment lost 0 bases and the V segment lost 0 bases, leaving 6 bases of the junction unmatched. In nucleotides, the CDR3 is TGCGCCAGCAGCTTGGAGCCTAGCGGGTCTAGCACAGATACGCAGTATTTT. Amino acid sequence: CASSLEPSGSSTDTQYF.

The chain employs TRBV12-3 or TRBV12-4 and TRBJ1-2, with D maybe TRBD1 (5 bases). The CDR3 spans 14 residues. Trimming stripped 1 base from V and 0 bases from J, with 6 bases between. The CDR3 loop reads CASSLGGANYGYTF. In DNA, the CDR3 is TGTGCCAGCAGTTTAGGGGGCGCTAACTATGGCTACACCTTC.

This clonotype showed up just a few times. The rearrangement uses TRBV18 and TRBJ2-5; D ambiguous. Germline V lookup: CDR1 KGHSH, CDR2 LQKENI. V was trimmed by 2 bases and J by 6 bases, leaving 13 bases between them. The CDR3 has 14 amino acids. In DNA, the CDR3 is TGTGCCAGCTCACCAGCCGGGTTAAGTCAGACCCAGTACTTC. Protein sequence: CASSPAGLSQTQYF.

This clonotype was counted only a few times. This chain links TRBV7-3 with TRBJ2-7; the D gene could be TRBD1 or TRBD2 (5 bases each). The V and J ends lost 5 bases and 5 bases respectively, with 16 bases between them. The CDR3 loop spans 14 amino acids. Looked up from germline, CDR1 is SGHTA and CDR2 is FQGTGA. Here the CDR3 reads CASSQGPTLDEQYF. In nucleotides, the CDR3 is TGTGCCAGCAGCCAGGGACCCACACTCGACGAGCAGTACTTC.

This clonotype has more than one count but fewer than ten. The chain has TRBV7-3 and TRBJ1-2; no definite D call. The V gene lost 8 bases and the J gene lost 5 bases, with 12 bases spanning the gap. Germline CDR1 and CDR2: SGHTA and FQGTGA. The CDR3 has 12 residues. Here the CDR3 DNA reads TGTGCCAGCCGCCCGACGGTTTATGGCTACACCTTC. Amino acids: CASRPTVYGYTF.

A few counts support this clonotype. V usage is TRBV30 and J usage is TRBJ2-3; 10 nucleotides match TRBD1. The CDR3 has 14 residues. Per the germline V gene, CDR1 is GTSNPN and CDR2 is SVGIG (reference sequence). Trimming cost V 2 bases and J 3 bases; bases outside gene matches: 2. The CDR3 nucleotides read TGTGCCTGGAGTTGGGACAGGGGAACAGATACGCAGTATTTT. This encodes CAWSWDRGTDTQYF.

CDR3: CAISDRSSYNEQFF. In nucleotides, the CDR3 is TGTGCCATCAGTGATCGGAGCTCCTACAATGAGCAGTTCTTC. This rearrangement joins TRBV10-3 to TRBJ2-1; D gene unclear. The germline gives CDR1 ENHRY, CDR2 SYGVKD. V was shortened by 3 bases and J by 0 bases, with 6 bases between the two germline ends. This CDR3 has 14 residues.

This chain links TRBV20-1 with TRBJ1-5; D uncertain. CDR3 length: 12 amino acids. Deletions cut 3 bases from V and 8 bases from J, with 11 bases between. Germline values: CDR1 DFQATT, CDR2 SNEGSKA (reference sequence). This chain's CDR3 is CSARHDQKPQHF. DNA of the CDR3: TGCAGTGCTAGGCATGATCAGAAGCCCCAGCATTTT.